This is a list of T cell receptor beta chains from one sample in a study of blood T cell repertoires in COVID-19. Measured with immunoSEQ multiplex PCR; TCRdb has only the in-frame clones, and not every one. The sample includes around 98,000 clones, approximately 86% of them seen just once. Sequences were obtained from peripheral blood. Source of these receptors: a man aged 65 to 79 with active or convalescent COVID-19. Each CDR3 is given with its conserved first and last residue.

CDR3aa	v_gene	j_gene
CASSPTQGGYGYTF	TRBV7-9	TRBJ1-2
CASSLVVAGGQEQYF	TRBV11-2	TRBJ2-7
CASSPLPAGGRNEQFF	TRBV28	TRBJ2-1
CASTVTSSSTDTQYF	TRBV7-9	TRBJ2-3
CASSLREKVSYEQYF	TRBV5-6	TRBJ2-7
CASSHGTGRYNEQFF	TRBV5-1	TRBJ2-1
CASSHPTASGGQETQYF	TRBV4-2	TRBJ2-5
CASSSMAGFEQFF	TRBV18	TRBJ2-1
CASSSSTSPGIYEQYF	TRBV27	TRBJ2-7
CAISQDRGNYGYTF	TRBV10-3	TRBJ1-2
CAWSDLEWENTEAFF	TRBV30	TRBJ1-1
CATSPRTGNEQFF	TRBV24-1	TRBJ2-1
CASSQYPGGYNEQFF	TRBV3-1/TRBV3-2	TRBJ2-1
CASSQGGGAGETQYF	TRBV3-1/TRBV3-2	TRBJ2-5
CATSDSSTDSSETQYF	TRBV24-1	TRBJ2-5
CASSAGTPWETQYF	TRBV10-1	TRBJ2-5
CASSQGTVPNSPLHF	TRBV3-1/TRBV3-2	TRBJ1-6
CAISGGDRQNYGYTF	TRBV10-3	TRBJ1-2
CASSLERQTEAFF	TRBV11-1	TRBJ1-1
CARGWDTQYF	TRBV2	TRBJ2-3
CASAISNTGELFF	TRBV5-1	TRBJ2-2
CASSRLSSYEQYF	TRBV3-1/TRBV3-2	TRBJ2-7
CASSEGPSGQPQHF	TRBV19	TRBJ1-5
CASSLEFGQGAKKAFF	TRBV7-2	TRBJ1-1
CASSLGARSGANVLTF	TRBV5-1	TRBJ2-6
CASSGTTGGSYEQYF	TRBV18	TRBJ2-7
CASSPDYPETQYF	TRBV6-5	TRBJ2-5
CAISSTGSSYEQYF	TRBV10-3	TRBJ2-7
CSVDWDSQGYGYTF	TRBV29-1	TRBJ1-2
CASSYGQANYGYTF	TRBV5-6	TRBJ1-2
CASSAGQGSYYGYTF	TRBV9	TRBJ1-2
CASSLADRGNWFYEQYF	TRBV5-8	TRBJ2-7